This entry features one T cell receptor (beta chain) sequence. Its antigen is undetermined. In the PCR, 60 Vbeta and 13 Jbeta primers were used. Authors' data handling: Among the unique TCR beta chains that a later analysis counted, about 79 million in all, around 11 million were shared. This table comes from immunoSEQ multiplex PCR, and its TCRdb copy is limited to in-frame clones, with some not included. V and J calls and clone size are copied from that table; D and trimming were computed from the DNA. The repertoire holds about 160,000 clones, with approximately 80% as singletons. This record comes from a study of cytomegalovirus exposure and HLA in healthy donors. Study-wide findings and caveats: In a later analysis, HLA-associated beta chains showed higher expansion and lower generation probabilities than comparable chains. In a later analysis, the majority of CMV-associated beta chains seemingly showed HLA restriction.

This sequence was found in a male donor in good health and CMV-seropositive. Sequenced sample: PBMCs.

For the CDR3, the DNA is TGTGCCAGCTTACGCTGGGTAGCGGGGGGCAATGAGCAGTTCTTC. This translates into CASLRWVAGGNEQFF. The rearrangement joins TRBV7-2 to TRBJ2-1, with 10 bases aligning to TRBD2. This CDR3 contains 15 residues. CDR1 is SGHTA and CDR2 is FQGNSA in the germline V gene. After removal of 8 bases from V and 6 bases from J, the junction contained 10 bases not matched to a gene. The whole variable domain, filled in from reference TRBV7-2 and TRBJ2-1, reads GAGVSQSPSNKVTEKGKDVELRCDPISGHTALYWYRQSLGQGLEFLIYFQGNSAPDKSGLPSDRFSAERTGGSVSTLTIQRTQQEDSAVYLCASLRWVAGGNEQFFGPGTRLTVL.